The 13 T cell receptor beta chains listed next were all sequenced from one sample in a study of blood T cell repertoires in COVID-19. Profiling relied on immunoSEQ multiplex PCR, and the TCRdb table lists in-frame clones only, not all of them. Of under 95,000 clones listed, just over 85% are singletons. The sequencing input was peripheral blood. These receptors all stem from a human donor in a cohort sampled during active COVID-19.

The chain carries TRBV18 and TRBJ2-3; perhaps TRBD2 as D (6 bases). Germline assignment: CDR1 KGHSH and CDR2 LQKENI. Trimming stripped 6 bases from V and 4 bases from J, with 17 bases between. The CDR3 covers 15 residues. CDR3 coding DNA: TGTGCCAGCTCCCAGAGTCCGGGGGAGGCAGATACGCAGTATTTT. Protein: CASSQSPGEADTQYF.

The chain carries TRBV7-3 and TRBJ2-3, with 8 positions matching TRBD1. V shed 2 bases, J shed 0 bases, and the junction held 7 bases outside the gene matches. This CDR3 spans 17 amino acids. Germline V gene lookup returns CDR1 SGHTA and CDR2 FQGTGA. The CDR3 nucleotides read TGTGCCAGCAGCTTAGAAAACAGGGGGACTAGCACAGATACGCAGTATTTT. Protein sequence: CASSLENRGTSTDTQYF.

The J gene is TRBJ1-2, the V gene TRBV30, with D possibly TRBD1 on 6 matching bases. Germline V lookup: CDR1 GTSNPN, CDR2 SVGIG (reference sequence). Between the trimmed V and J ends, which lost 5 bases and 9 bases, there was a span of 19 bases. This CDR3 has 13 residues. The CDR3, as DNA: TGTGCCTGGGGTGGGACACCTCTTGGTAGCTACACCTTC. This sequence encodes CAWGGTPLGSYTF. Drawing the rest from reference TRBV30 and TRBJ1-2, the complete variable domain is SQTIHQWPATLVQPVGSPLSLECTVEGTSNPNLYWYRQAAGRGLQLLFYSVGIGQISSEVPQNLSASRPQDRQFILSSKKLLLSDSGFYLCAWGGTPLGSYTFGSGTRLTVV.

The chain carries TRBV3-1 (or the pseudogene TRBV3-2) and TRBJ1-1; D may be TRBD1 (5 bases). CDR1 and CDR2 (germline): LGHDT, YNNKEL (reference sequence). This CDR3 is 16 amino acids long. Trimming took off 0 bases at V and 1 base at J, with 12 bases between the two ends. CDR3 residues: CASSQDSLDTNTEAFF. The CDR3, as DNA: TGTGCCAGCAGCCAAGATAGTCTGGACACGAACACTGAAGCTTTCTTT.

The chain combines TRBV16 with TRBJ1-3; no definite D call. The V end was cut by 3 bases, the J end by 0 bases, with 9 bases between. From germline, CDR1 is KGHSY and CDR2 FQNENV. The CDR3 is 15 amino acids. This chain's CDR3 is CASSHGTVSGNTIYF. CDR3 in DNA: TGTGCCAGCAGCCACGGTACAGTCTCTGGAAACACCATATATTTT.

This chain connects TRBV7-9 to TRBJ2-5, with 11 positions matching TRBD2. The CDR3 consists of 15 residues. Per the germline V gene, CDR1 is SEHNR and CDR2 is FQNEAQ (reference sequence). Trimming took 5 bases from V and 5 from J; bases not matched to a gene: 7. Written as DNA, the CDR3 is TGTGCCAGCAGCCCGCCTAGCGGGGGGAGGGAGACCCAGTACTTC. It specifies CASSPPSGGRETQYF.

The chain links TRBV19 to TRBJ1-1; TRBD1 matches at 10 bases. The germline gives CDR1 LNHDA, CDR2 SQIVND (reference sequence). With V trimmed by 3 bases and J by 0 bases, 10 bases remained unmatched. The CDR3 extends over 18 amino acids. The CDR3 reads CASSIPPGQGLMNTEAFF. CDR3 DNA sequence: TGTGCCAGTAGTATCCCCCCGGGACAGGGGTTGATGAACACTGAAGCTTTCTTT.

The V call is TRBV19, the J call TRBJ1-6; tentatively, D is TRBD1 (6 bases). V lost 4 bases, J lost 5 bases, and 12 bases lay in between. Germline V lookup: CDR1 LNHDA, CDR2 SQIVND (reference sequence). The length of the CDR3 is 15 residues. The CDR3 here is CASSTRDKDNSPLHF. The CDR3, as DNA: TGTGCCAGTAGTACCCGGGACAAGGATAATTCACCCCTCCACTTT.

The chain is built from TRBV9 and TRBJ2-5, with D perhaps TRBD2 (8 bases). This CDR3 contains 15 residues. The V gene lost 0 bases and the J gene lost 5 bases, with 14 bases spanning the gap. Germline values: CDR1 SGDLS, CDR2 YYNGEE. In nucleotides, the CDR3 is TGTGCCAGCAGCGTAGGGGGACTAGGGGGCGAGACCCAGTACTTC. It specifies CASSVGGLGGETQYF.

This chain joins TRBV30 and TRBJ2-2, with 7 bases identical to TRBD1. This CDR3 is built from 14 residues. CDR1 is GTSNPN, CDR2 SVGIG, per germline (reference sequence). V was pared by 4 bases and J by 0 bases, with 2 bases of the junction left unmatched. CDR3 residues: CAWKRGPNTGELFF. The CDR3 DNA is TGTGCCTGGAAGAGGGGGCCGAACACCGGGGAGCTGTTTTTT. Looking up the rest from reference TRBV30 and TRBJ2-2 gives the full variable domain: SQTIHQWPATLVQPVGSPLSLECTVEGTSNPNLYWYRQAAGRGLQLLFYSVGIGQISSEVPQNLSASRPQDRQFILSSKKLLLSDSGFYLCAWKRGPNTGELFFGEGSRLTVL.

V gene TRBV20-1 combines with J gene TRBJ2-7, with D unclear. The CDR3 loop spans 15 amino acids. Germline V gene lookup returns CDR1 DFQATT and CDR2 SNEGSKA (reference sequence). Trimming took 3 bases from V and 0 from J, leaving 15 bases between them. CDR3 region: CSASHSHPLSYEQYF. The CDR3 bases are TGCAGTGCTAGTCACAGCCACCCCCTCTCCTACGAGCAGTACTTC.

This clone appeared a single time. The chain links TRBV6-5 to TRBJ2-7, with D possibly being TRBD1 (7 bases). In germline, CDR1 is MNHEY, CDR2 SVGAGI. Trimming took off 6 bases at V and 5 bases at J, with 14 bases between the two ends. The CDR3 covers 13 residues. CDR3 residues: CASSRQGGDEQYF. The CDR3 DNA is TGTGCCAGCAGCCGACAGGGAGGAGACGAGCAGTACTTC.

This sequence joins TRBV19 and TRBJ2-1, with D possibly TRBD1 on 5 matching bases. V gave up 3 bases and J gave up 7 bases, with 13 bases separating them. Germline V gene data show CDR1 as LNHDA and CDR2 as SQIVND (reference sequence). The CDR3 consists of 14 residues. CDR3 sequence: CASSIGQRGNEQFF. The CDR3 DNA follows: TGTGCCAGTAGTATTGGACAAAGGGGAAATGAGCAGTTCTTC.